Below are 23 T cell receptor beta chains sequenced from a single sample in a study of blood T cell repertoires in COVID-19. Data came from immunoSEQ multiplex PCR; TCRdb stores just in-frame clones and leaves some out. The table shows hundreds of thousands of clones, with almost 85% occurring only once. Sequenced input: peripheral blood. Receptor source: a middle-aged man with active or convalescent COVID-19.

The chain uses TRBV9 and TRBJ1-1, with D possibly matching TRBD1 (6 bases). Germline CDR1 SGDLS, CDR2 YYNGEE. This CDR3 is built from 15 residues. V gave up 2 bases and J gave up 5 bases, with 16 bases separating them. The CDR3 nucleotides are TGTGCCAGCAGCGTGGTGGGGGGGCGGAGTACTGAAGCTTTCTTT. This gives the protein CASSVVGGRSTEAFF.

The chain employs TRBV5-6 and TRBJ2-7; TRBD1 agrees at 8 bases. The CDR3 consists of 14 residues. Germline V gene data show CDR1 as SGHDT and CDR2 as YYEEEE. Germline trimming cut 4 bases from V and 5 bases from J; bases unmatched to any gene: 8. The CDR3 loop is CASSDGTGGHEQYF. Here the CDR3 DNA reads TGTGCCAGCAGCGACGGGACAGGAGGGCACGAGCAGTACTTC.

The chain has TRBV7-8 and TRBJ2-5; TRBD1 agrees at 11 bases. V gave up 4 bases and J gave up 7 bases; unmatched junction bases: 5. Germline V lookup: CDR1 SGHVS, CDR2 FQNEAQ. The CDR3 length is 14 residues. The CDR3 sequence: CASSSDRGRGTQYF. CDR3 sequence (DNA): TGTGCCAGCAGCTCGGACAGGGGGCGAGGGACCCAGTACTTC.

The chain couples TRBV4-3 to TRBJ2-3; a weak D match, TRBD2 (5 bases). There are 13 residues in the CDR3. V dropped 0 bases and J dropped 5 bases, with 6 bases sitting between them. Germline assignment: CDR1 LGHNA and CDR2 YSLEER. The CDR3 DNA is TGCGCCAGCAGCCAAGACGAGGGAGATACGCAGTATTTT. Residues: CASSQDEGDTQYF.

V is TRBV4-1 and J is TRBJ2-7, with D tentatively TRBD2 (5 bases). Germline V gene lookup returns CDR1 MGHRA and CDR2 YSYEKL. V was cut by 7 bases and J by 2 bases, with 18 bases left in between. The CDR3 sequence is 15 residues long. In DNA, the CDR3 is TGCGCCAGCACCCTGTCGACGGGAAGCCCCTACGAGCAGTACTTC. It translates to CASTLSTGSPYEQYF.

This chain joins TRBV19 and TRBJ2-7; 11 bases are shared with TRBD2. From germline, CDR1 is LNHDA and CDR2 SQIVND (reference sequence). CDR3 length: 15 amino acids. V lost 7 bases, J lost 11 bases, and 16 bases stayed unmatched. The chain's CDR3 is CASTAAGTSGSGKYF. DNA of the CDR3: TGTGCCAGTACCGCCGCCGGGACTAGCGGATCGGGGAAGTACTTC. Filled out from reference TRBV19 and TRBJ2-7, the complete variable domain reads DGGITQSPKYLFRKEGQNVTLSCEQNLNHDAMYWYRQDPGQGLRLIYYSQIVNDFQKGDIAEGYSVSREKKESFPLTVTSAQKNPTAFYLCASTAAGTSGSGKYFGPGTRLTVT.

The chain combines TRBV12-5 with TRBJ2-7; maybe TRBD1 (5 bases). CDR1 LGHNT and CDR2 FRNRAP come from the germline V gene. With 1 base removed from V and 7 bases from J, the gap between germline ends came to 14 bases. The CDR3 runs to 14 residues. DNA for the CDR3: TGTGCTAGTGGTTTGGAACCCAGGGCAGGGGAGCAGTACTTC. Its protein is CASGLEPRAGEQYF. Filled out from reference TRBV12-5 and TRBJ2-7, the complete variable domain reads DARVTQTPRHKVTEMGQEVTMRCQPILGHNTVFWYRQTMMQGLELLAYFRNRAPLDDSGMPKDRFSAEMPDATLATLKIQPSEPRDSAVYFCASGLEPRAGEQYFGPGTRLTVT.

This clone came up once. The CDR3 DNA is TGCAGTGCTACTGGTCTATTCGAGCAGTTCTTC. Encoded protein: CSATGLFEQFF. The rearrangement uses TRBV20-1 and TRBJ2-1; D gene uncertain. V was clipped by 4 bases and J by 10 bases, with 11 bases between them. CDR3 length equals 11 residues. The germline V gene encodes CDR1 DFQATT and CDR2 SNEGSKA (reference sequence).

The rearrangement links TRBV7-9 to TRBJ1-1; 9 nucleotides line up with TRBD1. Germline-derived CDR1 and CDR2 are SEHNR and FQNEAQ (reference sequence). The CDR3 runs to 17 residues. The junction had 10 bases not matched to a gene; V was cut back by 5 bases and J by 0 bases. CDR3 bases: TGTGCCAGCAGCGCACACTACAGGGGGCGATTGAACACTGAAGCTTTCTTT. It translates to CASSAHYRGRLNTEAFF.

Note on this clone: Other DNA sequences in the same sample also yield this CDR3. In DNA, the CDR3 is TGCGCCAGCAGCTTAGGACAGAATAATTCACCCCTCCACTTT. Translated: CASSLGQNNSPLHF. The chain couples TRBV5-1 to TRBJ1-6, with TRBD1 as a possible D gene (6 bases). This CDR3 has 14 amino acids. V shed 2 bases and J shed 5 bases, with 8 bases lying between them. Germline V CDR1 and CDR2: SGHRS, YFSETQ.

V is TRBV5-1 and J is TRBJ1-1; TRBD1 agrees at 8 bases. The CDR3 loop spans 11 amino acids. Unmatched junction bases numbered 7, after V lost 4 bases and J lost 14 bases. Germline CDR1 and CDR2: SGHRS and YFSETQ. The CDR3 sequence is CASSEDRVFFF. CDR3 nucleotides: TGCGCCAGCAGCGAGGACAGGGTATTCTTCTTT.

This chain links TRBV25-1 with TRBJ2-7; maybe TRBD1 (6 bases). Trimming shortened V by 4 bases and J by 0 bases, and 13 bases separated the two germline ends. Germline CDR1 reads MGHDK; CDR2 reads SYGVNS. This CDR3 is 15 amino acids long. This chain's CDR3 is CASSGNRETSYEQYF. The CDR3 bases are TGTGCCAGCAGTGGAAACAGGGAAACCTCCTACGAGCAGTACTTC.

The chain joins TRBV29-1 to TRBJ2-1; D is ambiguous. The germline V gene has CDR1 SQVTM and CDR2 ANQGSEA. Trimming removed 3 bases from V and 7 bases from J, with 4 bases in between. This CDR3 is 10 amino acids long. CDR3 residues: CSVDLNEQFF. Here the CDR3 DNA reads TGCAGCGTTGACCTGAATGAGCAGTTCTTC.

The CDR3 nucleotides read TGTGCCAGCAGCTCCTCCGGGACTAGCGGGAGGAGAGAGCAGTTCTTC. Its translation: CASSSSGTSGRREQFF. The V gene is TRBV11-3, the J gene TRBJ2-1; TRBD2 matches 15 bases. Germline CDR1 SGHNT, CDR2 YENEEA. Trimming removed 4 bases from V and 10 bases from J; junction bases left unmatched: 8. This CDR3 spans 16 amino acids.

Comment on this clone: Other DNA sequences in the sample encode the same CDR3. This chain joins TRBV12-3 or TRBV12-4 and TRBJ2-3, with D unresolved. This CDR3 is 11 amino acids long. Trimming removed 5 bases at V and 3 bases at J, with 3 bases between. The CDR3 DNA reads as TGTGCCAGCAGTCTTACAGATACGCAGTATTTT. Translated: CASSLTDTQYF.

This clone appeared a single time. CDR3 region: CASSWGTGLAKNIQYF. The CDR3 region has the DNA TGCGCCAGCAGCTGGGGGACAGGACTAGCCAAAAACATTCAGTACTTC. This chain uses TRBV5-1 with TRBJ2-4; 8 positions match TRBD1. CDR3 size: 16 residues. Germline CDR1 is SGHRS and CDR2 is YFSETQ. V was clipped by 3 bases and J by 0 bases; unmatched bases: 5.

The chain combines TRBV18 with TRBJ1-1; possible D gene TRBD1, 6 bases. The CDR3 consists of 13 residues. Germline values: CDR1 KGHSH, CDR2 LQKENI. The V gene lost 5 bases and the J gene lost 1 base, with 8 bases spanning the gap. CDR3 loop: CASSTTGNTEAFF. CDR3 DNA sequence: TGTGCCAGCTCAACGACAGGGAACACTGAAGCTTTCTTT.

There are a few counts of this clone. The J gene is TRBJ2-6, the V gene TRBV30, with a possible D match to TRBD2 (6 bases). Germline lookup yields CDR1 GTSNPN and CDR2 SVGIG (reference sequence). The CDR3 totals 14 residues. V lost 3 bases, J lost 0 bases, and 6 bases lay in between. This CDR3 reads CAWRDYSGANVLTF. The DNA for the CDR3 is TGTGCCTGGAGGGACTACTCTGGGGCCAACGTCCTGACTTTC.

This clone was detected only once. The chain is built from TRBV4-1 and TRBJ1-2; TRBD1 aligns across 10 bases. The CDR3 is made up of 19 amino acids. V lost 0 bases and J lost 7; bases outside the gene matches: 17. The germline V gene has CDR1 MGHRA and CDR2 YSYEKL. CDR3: CASSQDGPGQGLYGGGYTF. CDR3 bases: TGCGCCAGCAGCCAAGATGGGCCGGGACAGGGGCTGTACGGCGGTGGCTACACCTTC.

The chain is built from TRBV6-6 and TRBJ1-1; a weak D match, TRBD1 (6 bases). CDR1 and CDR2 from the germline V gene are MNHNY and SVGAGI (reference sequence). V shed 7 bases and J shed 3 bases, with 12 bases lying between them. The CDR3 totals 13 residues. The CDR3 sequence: CASNGGGYTEAFF. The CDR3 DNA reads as TGTGCCAGCAACGGGGGGGGCTACACTGAAGCTTTCTTT.

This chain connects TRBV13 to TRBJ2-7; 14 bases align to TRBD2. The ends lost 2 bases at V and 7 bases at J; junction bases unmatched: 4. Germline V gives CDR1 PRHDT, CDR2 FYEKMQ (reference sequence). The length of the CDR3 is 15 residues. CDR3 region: CASSLRGTSGREQYF. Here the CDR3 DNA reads TGTGCCAGCAGCTTACGGGGGACTAGCGGGAGAGAGCAGTACTTC.

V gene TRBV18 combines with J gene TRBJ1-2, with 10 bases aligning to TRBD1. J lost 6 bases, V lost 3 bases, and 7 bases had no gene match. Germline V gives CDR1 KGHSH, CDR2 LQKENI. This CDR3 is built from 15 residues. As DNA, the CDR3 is TGTGCCAGCTCACCCGGGACAGGGGCAACTAATGGCTACACCTTC. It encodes CASSPGTGATNGYTF.

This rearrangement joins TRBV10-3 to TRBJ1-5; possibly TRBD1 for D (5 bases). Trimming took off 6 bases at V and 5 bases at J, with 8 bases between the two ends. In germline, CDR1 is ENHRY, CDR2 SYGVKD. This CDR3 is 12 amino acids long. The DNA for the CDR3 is TGTGCCATCAGCCCGACAGATCAGCCCCAGCATTTT. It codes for CAISPTDQPQHF.